Listed below are T cell receptor beta chains from one sample, sequenced in a study of control samples from healthy donors and cancer patients. The data were produced by immunoSEQ multiplex PCR, yet TCRdb's version contains in-frame clones alone and is incomplete. The table lists about 170,000 clones, just over 90% of them singletons. The sample was blood. The receptors come from a woman aged 60 to 75 in good health. The CDR3 runs from the conserved cysteine through the conserved F or W. The D gene is left open where the match is weak. Part of the rows lack a size; the others show once, few, many or a class for expanded clones.

>TRBV7-9|TRBJ2-3|TRBD2|once
TGTGCCAGCAGCCCCCCTTCCCTAGCGGGGTCCCCCGATACGCAGTATTTT
CASSPPSLAGSPDTQYF
>TRBV12-3/TRBV12-4|TRBJ2-1|-|-
TGTGCCAGCAGCCTATCAGTGGAGCAGTTCTTC
CASSLSVEQFF
>TRBV30|TRBJ1-3|-|once
TGTGCCTGGAGCCGGGGTTACTCTGGAAACACCATATATTTT
CAWSRGYSGNTIYF
>TRBV14|TRBJ1-1|-|-
TGTGCCAGCAGCCAAGAAGATTGGGGTTCCACTGAAGCTTTCTTT
CASSQEDWGSTEAFF
>TRBV9|TRBJ1-2|-|-
TGTGCCAGCAGCGTAGGCAGGTACTATGGCTACACCTTC
CASSVGRYYGYTF
>TRBV5-1|TRBJ1-4|-|-
TGCGCCAGCAGCCGTGAAGGACTTCCTAATGAAAAACTGTTTTTT
CASSREGLPNEKLFF
>TRBV4-1|TRBJ2-2|-|-
TGCGCCAGCAGCCAAGATAGGTCCGCCAGGGGCACCGGGGAGCTGTTTTTT
CASSQDRSARGTGELFF
>TRBV15|TRBJ1-3|-|once
TGTGCCACCCAGCAAGACACCATATATTTT
CATQQDTIYF
>TRBV11-2|TRBJ1-1|TRBD1|-
TGTGCCAGCAGCTTAGTCCTGACAGGGGCCACTGAAGCTTTCTTT
CASSLVLTGATEAFF
>TRBV4-1|TRBJ2-3|-|-
TGCGCCAGCAGCCAAGATCGGAAGGACAGAGGTACGCAGTATTTT
CASSQDRKDRGTQYF
>TRBV2|TRBJ2-1|-|-
TGTGCCAGCTGCCTGAGGGGATCCCGGGCCTACAATGAGCAGTTCTTC
CASCLRGSRAYNEQFF
>TRBV4-3|TRBJ2-5|TRBD1|once
TGCGCCAGCAGCCAATGGACAGGGTTGGAGACCCAGTACTTC
CASSQWTGLETQYF
>TRBV19|TRBJ2-6|-|once
TGTGCCAGTATGGTAGGATCCGGGGCCAACGTCCTGACTTTC
CASMVGSGANVLTF
>TRBV2|TRBJ1-1|TRBD1|-
TGTGCCAGCAGTGAAGGGCGGCAGGGGGCGGGTGAAGCTTTCTTT
CASSEGRQGAGEAFF
>TRBV2|TRBJ2-5|TRBD2|-
TGTGCCAGCAGTGAAGGGACTAGCGGACCAGGGACCCAGTACTTC
CASSEGTSGPGTQYF